This record looks at one T cell receptor (beta chain) sequence and its context. The source of the sample is a study of blood T cell repertoires in COVID-19. The CDR3 spans 17 residues. The V gene end was trimmed by 2 bases and the J gene end by 0 bases; junction bases not matched to a gene: 5. Per germline, CDR1 ENHRY and CDR2 SYGVKD. Only in-frame clones appear in the TCRdb table, and some are missing; sequencing was by immunoSEQ multiplex PCR. The table has roughly 250,000 clones, roughly 80% seen once. This receptor was taken from a woman aged 70 to 79 with acute or convalescent COVID-19. Sequencing was carried out using peripheral blood. The chain employs TRBV10-3 and TRBJ2-5; the match to TRBD2 covers 11 bases. CDR3 DNA sequence: TGTGCCATCAGTGAGCCTGGGACTAGCGGATACCAAGAGACCCAGTACTTC. This gives the protein CAISEPGTSGYQETQYF.